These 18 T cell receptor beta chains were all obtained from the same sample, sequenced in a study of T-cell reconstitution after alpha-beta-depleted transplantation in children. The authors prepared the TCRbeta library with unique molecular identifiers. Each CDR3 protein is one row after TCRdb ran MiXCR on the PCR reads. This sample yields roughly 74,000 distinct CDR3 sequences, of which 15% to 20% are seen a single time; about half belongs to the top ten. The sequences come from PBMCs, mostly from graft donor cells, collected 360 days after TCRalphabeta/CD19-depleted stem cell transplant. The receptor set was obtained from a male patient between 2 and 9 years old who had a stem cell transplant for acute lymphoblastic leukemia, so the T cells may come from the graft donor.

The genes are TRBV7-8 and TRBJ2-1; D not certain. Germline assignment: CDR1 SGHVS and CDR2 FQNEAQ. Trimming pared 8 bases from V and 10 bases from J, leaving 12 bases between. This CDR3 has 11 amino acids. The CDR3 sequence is CASGVQREQFF. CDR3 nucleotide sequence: TGTGCCAGCGGGGTACAACGCGAGCAGTTCTTC.

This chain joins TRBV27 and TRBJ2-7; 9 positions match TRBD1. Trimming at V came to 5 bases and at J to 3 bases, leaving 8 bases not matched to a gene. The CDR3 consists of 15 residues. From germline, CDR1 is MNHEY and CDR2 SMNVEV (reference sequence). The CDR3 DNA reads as TGTGCCAGCAGTATCACAGGGGGCTGGGTCTACGAGCAGTACTTC. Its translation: CASSITGGWVYEQYF.

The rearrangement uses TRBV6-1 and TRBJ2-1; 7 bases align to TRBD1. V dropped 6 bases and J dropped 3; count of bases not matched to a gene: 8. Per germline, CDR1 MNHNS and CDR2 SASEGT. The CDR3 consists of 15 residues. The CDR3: CASRLQGSYYNEQFF. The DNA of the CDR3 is TGTGCCAGCAGACTACAGGGGTCCTACTACAATGAGCAGTTCTTC.

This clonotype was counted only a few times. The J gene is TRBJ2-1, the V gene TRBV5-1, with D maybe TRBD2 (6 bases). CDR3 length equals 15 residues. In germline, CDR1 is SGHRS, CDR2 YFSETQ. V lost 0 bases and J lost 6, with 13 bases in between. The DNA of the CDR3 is TGCGCCAGCAGCTTGGCGCCTAGCGCCTCCAATGAGCAGTTCTTC. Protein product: CASSLAPSASNEQFF.

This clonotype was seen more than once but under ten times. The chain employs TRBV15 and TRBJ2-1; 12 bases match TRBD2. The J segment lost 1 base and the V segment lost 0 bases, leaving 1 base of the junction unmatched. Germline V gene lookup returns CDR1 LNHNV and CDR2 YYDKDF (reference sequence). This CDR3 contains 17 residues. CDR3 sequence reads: CATSRETSGSSYNEQFF. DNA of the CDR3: TGTGCCACCAGCAGAGAGACTAGCGGGAGTTCCTACAATGAGCAGTTCTTC. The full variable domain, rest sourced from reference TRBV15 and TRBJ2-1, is DAMVIQNPRYQVTQFGKPVTLSCSQTLNHNVMYWYQQKSSQAPKLLFHYYDKDFNNEADTPDNFQSRRPNTSFCFLDIRSPGLGDTAMYLCATSRETSGSSYNEQFFGPGTRLTVL.

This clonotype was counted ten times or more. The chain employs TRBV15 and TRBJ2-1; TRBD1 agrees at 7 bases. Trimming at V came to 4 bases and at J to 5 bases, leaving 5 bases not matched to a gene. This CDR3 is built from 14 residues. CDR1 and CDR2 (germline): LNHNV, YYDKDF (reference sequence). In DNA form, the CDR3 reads TGTGCCACCAGCATCAACAGGGGAGACAATGAGCAGTTCTTC. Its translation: CATSINRGDNEQFF.

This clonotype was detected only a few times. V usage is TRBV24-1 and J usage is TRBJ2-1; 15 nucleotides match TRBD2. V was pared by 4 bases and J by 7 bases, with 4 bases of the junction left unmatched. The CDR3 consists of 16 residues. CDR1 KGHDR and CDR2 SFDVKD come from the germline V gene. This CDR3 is CATSDGLAGGFNEQFF. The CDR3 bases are TGTGCCACCAGTGACGGACTAGCGGGAGGGTTTAATGAGCAGTTCTTC.

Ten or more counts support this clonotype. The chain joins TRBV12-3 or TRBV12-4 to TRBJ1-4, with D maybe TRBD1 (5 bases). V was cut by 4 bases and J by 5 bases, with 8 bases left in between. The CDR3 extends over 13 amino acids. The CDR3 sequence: CASSWTPNEKLFF. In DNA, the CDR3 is TGTGCCAGCAGTTGGACACCGAATGAAAAACTGTTTTTT.

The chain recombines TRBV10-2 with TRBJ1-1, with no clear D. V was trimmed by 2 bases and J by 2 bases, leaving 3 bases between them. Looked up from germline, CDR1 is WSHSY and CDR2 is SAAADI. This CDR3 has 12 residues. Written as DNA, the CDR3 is TGCGCCAGCAGTGAGGAAAACACTGAAGCTTTCTTT. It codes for CASSEENTEAFF.

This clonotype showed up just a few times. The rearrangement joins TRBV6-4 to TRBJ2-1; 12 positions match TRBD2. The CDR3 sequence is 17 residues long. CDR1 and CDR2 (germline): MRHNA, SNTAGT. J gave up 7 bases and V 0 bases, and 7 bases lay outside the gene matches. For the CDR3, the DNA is TGTGCCAGCAGTGACTCTGGACTAGCGGGATTATTAAATGAGCAGTTCTTC. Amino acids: CASSDSGLAGLLNEQFF.

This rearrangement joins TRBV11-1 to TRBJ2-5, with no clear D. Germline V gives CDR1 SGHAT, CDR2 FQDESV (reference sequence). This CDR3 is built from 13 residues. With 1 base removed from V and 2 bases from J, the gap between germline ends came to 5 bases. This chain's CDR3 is CASSLVTQETQYF. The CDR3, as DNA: TGTGCCAGCAGCTTAGTCACACAAGAGACCCAGTACTTC.

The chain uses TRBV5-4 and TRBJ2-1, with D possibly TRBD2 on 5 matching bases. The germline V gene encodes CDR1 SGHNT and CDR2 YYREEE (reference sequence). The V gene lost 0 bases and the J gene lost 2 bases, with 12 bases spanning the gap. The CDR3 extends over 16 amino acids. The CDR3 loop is CASSLGSGKTYNEQFF. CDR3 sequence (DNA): TGTGCCAGCAGCTTGGGTTCCGGGAAAACCTACAATGAGCAGTTCTTC.

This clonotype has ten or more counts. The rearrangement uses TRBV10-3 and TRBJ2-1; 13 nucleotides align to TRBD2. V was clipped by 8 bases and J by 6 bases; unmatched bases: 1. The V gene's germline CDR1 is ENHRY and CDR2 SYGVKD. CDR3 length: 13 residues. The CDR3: CAIGTSGANEQFF. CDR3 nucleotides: TGTGCCATCGGGACTAGCGGGGCCAATGAGCAGTTCTTC.

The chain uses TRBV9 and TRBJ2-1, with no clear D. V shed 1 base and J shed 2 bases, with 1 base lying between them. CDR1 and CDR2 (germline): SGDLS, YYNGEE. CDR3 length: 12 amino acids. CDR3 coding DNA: TGTGCCAGCAGCGTAACCTACAATGAGCAGTTCTTC. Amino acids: CASSVTYNEQFF.

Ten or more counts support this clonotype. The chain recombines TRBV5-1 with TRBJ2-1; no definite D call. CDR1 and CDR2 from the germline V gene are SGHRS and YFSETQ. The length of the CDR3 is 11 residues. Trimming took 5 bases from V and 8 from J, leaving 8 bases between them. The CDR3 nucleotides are TGCGCCAGCAGTTCCCGGGATGAGCAGTTCTTC. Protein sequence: CASSSRDEQFF.

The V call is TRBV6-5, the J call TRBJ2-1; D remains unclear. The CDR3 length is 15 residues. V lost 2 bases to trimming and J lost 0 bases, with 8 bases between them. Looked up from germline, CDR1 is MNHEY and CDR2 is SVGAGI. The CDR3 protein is CASSYSQYSYNEQFF. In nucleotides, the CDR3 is TGTGCCAGCAGTTACAGTCAGTACTCCTACAATGAGCAGTTCTTC.

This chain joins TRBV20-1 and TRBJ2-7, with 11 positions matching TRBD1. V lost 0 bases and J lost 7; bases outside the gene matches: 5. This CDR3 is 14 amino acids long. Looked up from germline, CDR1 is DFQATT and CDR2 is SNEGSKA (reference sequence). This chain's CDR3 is CSARDRGTGGEQYF. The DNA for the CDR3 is TGCAGTGCTAGAGATCGGGGGACAGGGGGAGAGCAGTACTTC.

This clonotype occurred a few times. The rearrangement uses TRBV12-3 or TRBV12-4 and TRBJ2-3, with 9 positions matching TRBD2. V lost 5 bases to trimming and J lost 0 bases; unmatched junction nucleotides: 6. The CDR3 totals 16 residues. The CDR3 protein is CASSPLAGVSTDTQYF. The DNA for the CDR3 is TGTGCCAGCAGTCCTTTAGCGGGGGTTAGCACAGATACGCAGTATTTT.